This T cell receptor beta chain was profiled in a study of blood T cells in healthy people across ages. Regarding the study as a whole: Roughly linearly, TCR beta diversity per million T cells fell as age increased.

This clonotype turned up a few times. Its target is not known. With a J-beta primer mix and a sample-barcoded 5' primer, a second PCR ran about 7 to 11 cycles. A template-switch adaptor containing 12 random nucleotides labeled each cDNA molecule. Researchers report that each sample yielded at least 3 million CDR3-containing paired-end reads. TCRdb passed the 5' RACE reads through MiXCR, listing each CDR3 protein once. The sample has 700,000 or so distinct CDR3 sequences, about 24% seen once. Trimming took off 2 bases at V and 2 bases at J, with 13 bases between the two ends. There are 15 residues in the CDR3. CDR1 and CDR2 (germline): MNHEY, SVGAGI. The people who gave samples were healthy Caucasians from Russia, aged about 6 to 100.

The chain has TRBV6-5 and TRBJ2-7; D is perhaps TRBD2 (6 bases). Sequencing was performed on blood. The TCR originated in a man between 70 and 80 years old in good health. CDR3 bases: TGTGCCAGCAGTTACCGGGGGTCTAGCGCCTACGAGCAGTACTTC. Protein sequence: CASSYRGSSAYEQYF.